This TCR beta chain was documented in a study of shared clonotypes between healthy human individuals. Concerning this clone itself: Its antigen is not known.

Germline lookup yields CDR1 KGHSY and CDR2 FQNENV. V gave up 5 bases and J gave up 5 bases; unmatched junction bases: 12. This CDR3 has 16 residues. For each subset, genomic DNA was distributed in equal portions over several immunoSEQ plates. Using 200 ng DNA, 30,000 or so T cell genomes, the sorted-subset replicate PCRs were run. The protocol was immunoSEQ multiplex PCR, while the TCRdb copy is restricted to in-frame clones and leaves out a portion. The data show 90,000 to 130,000 clones, about 70% seen once. Points from the study as a whole: Rarefaction analysis demonstrated incomplete sorted-subset sequencing notwithstanding large depth. It was the non-shared clonotypes that had lower generation probabilities than clonotypes shared by all four donors.

V is TRBV16 and J is TRBJ2-1; 7 bases agree with TRBD1. Input material: memory CD8+ T cells sorted from blood. Subset meaning: CD45RO+ cells pooled with CCR7-negative TemRA cells. This receptor was taken from a woman aged 30 to 39 in good health. The CDR3 DNA reads TGTGCCAGCAGCAAAACAATCGGGACAGTTAACAATGAGCAGTTCTTC. Amino acid sequence: CASSKTIGTVNNEQFF. The full variable domain, with the rest looked up from reference TRBV16 and TRBJ2-1, is GEEVAQTPKHLVRGEGQKAKLYCAPIKGHSYVFWYQQVLKNEFKFLISFQNENVFDETGMPKERFSAKCLPNSPCSLEIQATKLEDSAVYFCASSKTIGTVNNEQFFGPGTRLTVL.